This TCR beta chain originates from a study of cytomegalovirus exposure and HLA in healthy donors. Donors had nominal health at sampling but likely had unrecorded immune exposures. Notes on this clone: Its matching antigen is unknown.

The PCR used 60 Vbeta and 13 Jbeta primers. The method was immunoSEQ multiplex PCR; TCRdb's version includes in-frame clones alone and lacks a portion of them. Of around 150,000 clones detected, approximately 80% appear once; the ten largest clones hold 7%. General study points: Using the classifier, cytomegalovirus status was reportedly diagnosed with high specificity and sensitivity. Most CMV-associated TCR beta chains were later found to appear HLA-restricted. Later on, a genetic analysis was performed. It linked a missense variant in DCLRE1C with V- and J-gene trimming of TCR beta.

The CDR3 has 13 residues. Germline-derived CDR1 and CDR2 are LNHDA and SQIVND (reference sequence). Trimming shortened V by 5 bases and J by 5 bases, and 10 bases separated the two germline ends. The clonotype was recovered from a woman aged 25 to 39 in good health and CMV-seropositive. This sequence joins TRBV19 and TRBJ1-5; a possible D gene is TRBD1 (5 bases). The sequenced sample was PBMCs. The CDR3 region is CASSSRGDQPQHF. CDR3 DNA sequence: TGTGCCAGTAGTTCACGGGGGGATCAGCCCCAGCATTTT.